The sequence of this T cell receptor beta chain was determined in a study of blood T cell repertoires in COVID-19. The repertoire was sequenced with immunoSEQ multiplex PCR; TCRdb's copy has only in-frame clones and lacks some. The data contain roughly 130,000 clones, approximately 84% of them singletons. The origin of this receptor is a woman between 50 and 59 years old with acute COVID-19. The sequenced material came from PBMCs or T cells enriched from blood (not recorded which).

The CDR3 sequence is CASRLGGGFGSTDTQYF. CDR3 DNA sequence: TGTGCCAGCAGACTAGGGGGGGGGTTTGGTAGCACAGATACGCAGTATTTT. J is TRBJ2-3 and V is TRBV7-2, with TRBD2 as a possible D gene (7 bases). Trimming took off 6 bases at V and 0 bases at J, with 19 bases between the two ends. The CDR3 length is 17 residues. Per the germline V gene, CDR1 is SGHTA and CDR2 is FQGNSA.